This TCR beta chain was captured in a study of cytomegalovirus exposure and HLA in healthy donors. Study-level results: Some V segments could not be told apart, so they were left out, TRBV6-2 and TRBV6-3 among them.

PCR used 60 Vbeta primers and 13 Jbeta primers. In the authors' methods: Later reanalysis found 60 million to 90 million unique TCR beta chains, 10 million to 14 million of them shared. Using immunoSEQ multiplex PCR, the repertoire was profiled, and TCRdb retains in-frame clones only, with some absent. V and J calls and clone size follow that table, whereas D and trimming were derived from the DNA. In the table there are roughly 120,000 clones, approximately 70% of which are singletons. The CDR3 length is 17 residues. CDR1 and CDR2 (germline): SEHNR, FQNEAQ (reference sequence). Between the trimmed V and J ends, which lost 0 bases and 10 bases, there was a span of 24 bases. This clone was recorded once. Antigen unknown.

The chain carries TRBV7-9 and TRBJ1-1; TRBD1 might be the D (5 bases). The sample comprised PBMCs. This TCR was sampled from a man aged 25-40 years in good health and CMV-seropositive. The CDR3 loop reads CASSLALSGQRLQGAFF. CDR3 sequence (DNA): TGTGCCAGCAGCTTAGCGCTATCTGGGCAGAGGCTCCAGGGAGCTTTCTTT.